These 29 T cell receptor beta chains were sequenced from one sample in a study of immune evolution from preneoplasia to lung adenocarcinoma. Sequencing used immunoSEQ multiplex PCR; TCRdb keeps in-frame clones, though not all of them. This sample carries several thousand clones, 90% of them seen once, and the ten largest clones take 2.3%. Sequencing was performed on FFPE invasive lung adenocarcinoma tissue. The source of these receptors is a person aged 65 to 85 with invasive lung adenocarcinoma.

The chain links TRBV5-1 to TRBJ1-1; D unclear. V lost 1 base, J lost 1 base, and 5 bases lay in between. CDR3 length equals 13 residues. Germline CDR1 reads SGHRS; CDR2 reads YFSETQ. CDR3 in amino acids: CASSLSENTEAFF. In DNA form, the CDR3 reads TGCGCCAGCAGCTTGTCCGAGAACACTGAAGCTTTCTTT. The entire variable domain, with the rest obtained from reference TRBV5-1 and TRBJ1-1, is as follows: KAGVTQTPRYLIKTRGQQVTLSCSPISGHRSVSWYQQTPGQGLQFLFEYFSETQRNKGNFPGRFSGRQFSNSRSEMNVSTLELGDSALYLCASSLSENTEAFFGQGTRLTVV.

The chain joins TRBV7-9 to TRBJ2-7; D is perhaps TRBD2 (5 bases). The CDR3 runs 13 residues. In germline, CDR1 is SEHNR, CDR2 FQNEAQ (reference sequence). Deletions cut 5 bases from V and 5 bases from J, with 13 bases between. The CDR3 reads CASSPTGLHEQYF. DNA for the CDR3: TGTGCCAGCAGCCCGACGGGGTTACACGAGCAGTACTTC.

The chain couples TRBV7-2 to TRBJ1-5, with 7 bases identical to TRBD1. With 5 bases clipped from V and 3 bases from J, the junction kept 4 bases outside the gene matches. Per germline, CDR1 SGHTA and CDR2 FQGNSA. This CDR3 has 14 residues. The CDR3 region has the DNA TGTGCCAGCAGCATGGGACAGCACAATCAGCCCCAGCATTTT. Its translation: CASSMGQHNQPQHF.

The V and J genes are TRBV5-1 and TRBJ2-1; D remains unclear. The CDR3 length is 15 residues. Looked up from germline, CDR1 is SGHRS and CDR2 is YFSETQ. The germline V and J ends were trimmed by 0 bases and 0 bases, with 7 bases remaining between them. CDR3 in amino acids: CASSLDGNSYNEQFF. CDR3 DNA sequence: TGCGCCAGCAGCTTGGACGGTAACTCCTACAATGAGCAGTTCTTC.

For the CDR3, the DNA is TGTGCCAGCAGCTTAGCGGACAGGGGTACAGATACGCAGTATTTT. Translating it yields CASSLADRGTDTQYF. V is TRBV7-8 and J is TRBJ2-3; 9 nucleotides match TRBD1. The junction had 1 base not matched to a gene; V was cut back by 0 bases and J by 3 bases. The CDR3 runs to 15 residues. CDR1 is SGHVS, CDR2 FQNEAQ, per germline.

The chain recombines TRBV30 with TRBJ2-5; 10 nucleotides match TRBD1. The J call may be wrong; the DNA end is better matched by TRBJ2-7. The CDR3 extends over 16 amino acids. The germline V gene encodes CDR1 GTSNPN and CDR2 SVGIG (reference sequence). The CDR3 DNA sequence: TGTGCCTGGAGTCGGACAGGGGGTCCGAGCGCCTACGAGCAGTACTTC. Amino acids: CAWSRTGGPSAYEQYF.

The V and J genes are TRBV19 and TRBJ2-5; 9 nucleotides line up with TRBD2. This CDR3 comprises 15 residues. Germline V gene data show CDR1 as LNHDA and CDR2 as SQIVND (reference sequence). With V trimmed by 1 base and J by 2 bases, 2 bases remained unmatched. Here the CDR3 reads CASSIASGTQETQYF. The CDR3 DNA is TGTGCCAGTAGTATAGCTAGCGGGACTCAAGAGACCCAGTACTTC.

The CDR3: CASSLPGRQNEKLFF. CDR3 in DNA: TGTGCCAGCAGCCTCCCGGGACGACAGAATGAAAAACTGTTTTTT. The chain recombines TRBV14 with TRBJ1-4, with D maybe TRBD1 (5 bases). This CDR3 spans 15 amino acids. In germline, CDR1 is SGHDN, CDR2 FVKESK. The V gene lost 4 bases and the J gene lost 5 bases, with 14 bases spanning the gap. Variable domain in full (rest from reference TRBV14 and TRBJ1-4): EAGVTQFPSHSVIEKGQTVTLRCDPISGHDNLYWYRRVMGKEIKFLLHFVKESKQDESGMPNNRFLAERTGGTYSTLKVQPAELEDSGVYFCASSLPGRQNEKLFFGSGTQLSVL.

This CDR3 reads CASSPGGTNQPQHF. The CDR3 DNA reads TGTGCCAGCAGTCCCGGGGGAACGAATCAGCCCCAGCATTTT. The rearrangement joins TRBV28 to TRBJ1-5, with D maybe TRBD1 (5 bases). V was trimmed by 5 bases and J by 4 bases, leaving 12 bases between them. CDR3 length equals 14 residues. Per the germline V gene, CDR1 is MDHEN and CDR2 is SYDVKM. Together with reference TRBV28 and TRBJ1-5, the CDR3 gives the full variable domain: DVKVTQSSRYLVKRTGEKVFLECVQDMDHENMFWYRQDPGLGLRLIYFSYDVKMKEKGDIPEGYSVSREKKERFSLILESASTNQTSMYLCASSPGGTNQPQHFGDGTRLSIL.

V gene TRBV21-1 combines with J gene TRBJ2-6; no DNA check was done on the table's D call, TRBD1. TRBV21-1 is flagged as a pseudogene. The CDR3 is 19 residues long. CDR3 protein: CASSKERAGENSGANVLTF. The CDR3 DNA follows: TGTGCCAGCAGCAAAGAGAGGGCAGGGGAAAATTCTGGGGCCAACGTCCTGACTTTC.

The V and J genes are TRBV2 and TRBJ1-2; the match to TRBD1 covers 9 bases. The CDR3 totals 16 residues. With 2 bases clipped from V and 6 bases from J, the junction kept 10 bases outside the gene matches. Germline V gives CDR1 SNHLY, CDR2 FYNNEI. CDR3 amino acids: CASSEPSGQGIHGYTF. The CDR3 DNA reads as TGTGCCAGCAGTGAACCGTCCGGACAGGGGATTCATGGCTACACCTTC. Variable domain in full (rest from reference TRBV2 and TRBJ1-2): EPEVTQTPSHQVTQMGQEVILRCVPISNHLYFYWYRQILGQKVEFLVSFYNNEISEKSEIFDDQFSVERPDGSNFTLKIRSTKLEDSAMYFCASSEPSGQGIHGYTFGSGTRLTVV.

The chain has TRBV30 and TRBJ1-1; D remains ambiguous. The V and J ends lost 0 bases and 6 bases respectively, with 8 bases between them. Germline-derived CDR1 and CDR2 are GTSNPN and SVGIG (reference sequence). The CDR3 extends over 12 amino acids. This CDR3 reads CAWSVIGPEAFF. The DNA for the CDR3 is TGTGCCTGGAGTGTAATTGGGCCTGAAGCTTTCTTT.

This clone was observed a single time. This chain uses TRBV29-1 with TRBJ1-2; unclear D gene. Deletions cut 4 bases from V and 8 bases from J, with 11 bases between. Germline-derived CDR1 and CDR2 are SQVTM and ANQGSEA. The CDR3 is 11 amino acids. For the CDR3, the DNA is TGCAGCGTTGTTGGGCCGACGGGCTACACCTTC. Protein: CSVVGPTGYTF.

This chain links TRBV2 with TRBJ2-7; the D gene is possibly TRBD2 (7 bases). The CDR3 covers 14 residues. V lost 4 bases, J lost 6 bases, and 16 bases lay in between. CDR1 SNHLY and CDR2 FYNNEI come from the germline V gene. The CDR3 here is CASSAGTIAGEQYF. The CDR3 nucleotides read TGTGCCAGCAGTGCAGGGACAATAGCGGGCGAGCAGTACTTC.

This chain links TRBV5-1 with TRBJ1-5, with 8 bases aligning to TRBD1. Losses at the gene ends were 4 bases for V and 3 bases for J; bases not matched to a gene: 6. Germline V lookup: CDR1 SGHRS, CDR2 YFSETQ. The CDR3 is made up of 15 amino acids. The CDR3 DNA sequence: TGCGCCAGCAGCCCGACAGGGGCCGTCAATCAGCCCCAGCATTTT. As protein: CASSPTGAVNQPQHF.

V and J are TRBV27 and TRBJ2-7, with D possibly being TRBD1 (5 bases). Deletions cut 5 bases from V and 3 bases from J, with 11 bases between. Per germline, CDR1 MNHEY and CDR2 SMNVEV (reference sequence). The CDR3 runs 13 residues. CDR3 DNA sequence: TGTGCCAGCAGTCCCAGGGCTATCTACGAGCAGTACTTC. Protein sequence: CASSPRAIYEQYF.

The chain joins TRBV7-9 to TRBJ2-2; D perhaps matches TRBD2 (6 bases). The ends were cut back, 5 bases at V and 6 bases at J, with 16 bases in the middle. The germline gives CDR1 SEHNR, CDR2 FQNEAQ (reference sequence). The CDR3 length is 15 residues. The CDR3 DNA sequence: TGTGCCAGCAGCCCTTTTTCGCCGGGGGCCGGGGAGCTGTTTTTT. It yields the protein CASSPFSPGAGELFF.

The V call is TRBV28, the J call TRBJ1-5, with TRBD1 matching 7 bases. The CDR3 has 18 amino acids. Germline lookup yields CDR1 MDHEN and CDR2 SYDVKM. V trimming: 2 bases; J trimming: 0 bases; junction bases outside the gene matches: 10. CDR3 sequence: CASSLATGIGYSNQPQHF. The CDR3 bases are TGTGCCAGCAGTTTAGCGACAGGGATCGGATATAGCAATCAGCCCCAGCATTTT.

This clone was seen a single time. V and J are TRBV28 and TRBJ2-7; TRBD1 matches at 8 bases. Germline V lookup: CDR1 MDHEN, CDR2 SYDVKM. The CDR3 is made up of 12 amino acids. The junction had 0 bases not matched to a gene; V was cut back by 2 bases and J by 6 bases. The CDR3 loop is CASSLQGAEQYF. CDR3 sequence (DNA): TGTGCCAGCAGTTTACAGGGGGCCGAGCAGTACTTC.

The V and J genes are TRBV7-3 and TRBJ1-4, with D possibly being TRBD1 (5 bases). This CDR3 has 15 amino acids. Germline lookup yields CDR1 SGHTA and CDR2 FQGTGA. The V end lost 2 bases, the J end lost 5 bases, and 12 bases lay between the germline ends. The CDR3 sequence: CASSLAGGANEKLFF. The DNA for the CDR3 is TGTGCCAGCAGCTTAGCGGGGGGAGCGAATGAAAAACTGTTTTTT.

The chain recombines TRBV19 with TRBJ2-2, with 8 bases lining up with TRBD1. The CDR3 spans 16 residues. Germline V gene data show CDR1 as LNHDA and CDR2 as SQIVND (reference sequence). V shed 6 bases and J 0 bases; nucleotides not matched to a gene: 6. The CDR3 sequence is CASSNNRGTNTGELFF. CDR3 sequence (DNA): TGTGCCAGTAGCAATAACAGGGGGACGAACACCGGGGAGCTGTTTTTT.

This chain uses TRBV5-1 with TRBJ1-1; D unclear. The length of the CDR3 is 15 residues. Germline V lookup: CDR1 SGHRS, CDR2 YFSETQ. Trimming stripped 0 bases from V and 0 bases from J, with 9 bases between. CDR3 in DNA: TGCGCCAGCAGCTTGGGGCAGACTCTGAACACTGAAGCTTTCTTT. This encodes CASSLGQTLNTEAFF.

The CDR3 loop reads CASSSQVSSYNEQFF. The CDR3 nucleotides read TGCGCCAGCAGTTCCCAGGTTAGCTCCTACAATGAGCAGTTCTTC. This sequence joins TRBV5-1 and TRBJ2-1; no clear D. Germline CDR1 and CDR2: SGHRS and YFSETQ. This CDR3 region has 15 residues. V dropped 5 bases and J dropped 0 bases, with 12 bases sitting between them.

The chain joins TRBV5-1 to TRBJ2-5, with D possibly TRBD1 on 6 matching bases. The CDR3 is made up of 14 amino acids. Germline CDR1 is SGHRS and CDR2 is YFSETQ. The V end was cut by 0 bases, the J end by 4 bases, with 10 bases between. The CDR3 loop reads CASSLGTVRETQYF. The CDR3 DNA sequence: TGCGCCAGCAGCTTGGGGACAGTGAGAGAGACCCAGTACTTC. Full variable domain (outside the CDR3, taken from reference TRBV5-1 and TRBJ2-5): KAGVTQTPRYLIKTRGQQVTLSCSPISGHRSVSWYQQTPGQGLQFLFEYFSETQRNKGNFPGRFSGRQFSNSRSEMNVSTLELGDSALYLCASSLGTVRETQYFGPGTRLLVL.

This sequence joins TRBV28 and TRBJ2-7, with TRBD1 matching 10 bases. V lost 2 bases to trimming and J lost 3 bases; unmatched junction nucleotides: 7. In germline, CDR1 is MDHEN, CDR2 SYDVKM. This CDR3 has 16 residues. Here the CDR3 DNA reads TGTGCCAGCAGTTTAGAATGGACAGGGGGGGACTACGAGCAGTACTTC. This translates into CASSLEWTGGDYEQYF. Based on the CDR3 plus reference TRBV28 and TRBJ2-7, the full variable domain is DVKVTQSSRYLVKRTGEKVFLECVQDMDHENMFWYRQDPGLGLRLIYFSYDVKMKEKGDIPEGYSVSREKKERFSLILESASTNQTSMYLCASSLEWTGGDYEQYFGPGTRLTVT.

The chain employs TRBV25-1 and TRBJ2-3; no clear D. Trimming cost V 1 base and J 0 bases, with 2 bases left between them. Germline CDR1 reads MGHDK; CDR2 reads SYGVNS. CDR3 size: 13 residues. The CDR3 DNA follows: TGTGCCAGCAGTGAATCTAGCACAGATACGCAGTATTTT. This gives the protein CASSESSTDTQYF.

The chain combines TRBV5-8 with TRBJ2-1, with D perhaps matching TRBD1 or TRBD2 (5 bases each). The V and J ends lost 0 bases and 0 bases respectively, with 7 bases between them. The length of the CDR3 is 15 residues. Germline V lookup: CDR1 SGHTS, CDR2 YDEGEE. CDR3 sequence: CASSLGGSSYNEQFF. CDR3 sequence (DNA): TGTGCCAGCAGCTTGGGGGGGAGCTCCTACAATGAGCAGTTCTTC.

The rearrangement uses TRBV4-2 and TRBJ2-1; no clear D gene. CDR3 size: 12 residues. The germline V gene has CDR1 LGHNA and CDR2 YNFKEQ. Trimming cost V 3 bases and J 7 bases, with 7 bases left between them. The CDR3 region is CASSQALNEQFF. Written as DNA, the CDR3 is TGTGCCAGCAGCCAGGCCCTGAATGAGCAGTTCTTC.

The chain links TRBV6-1 to TRBJ2-3, with unresolved D. CDR1 and CDR2 (germline): MNHNS, SASEGT. V dropped 5 bases and J dropped 10 bases, with 16 bases sitting between them. There are 13 residues in the CDR3. The CDR3 loop is CASSPDQRRAQYF. CDR3 DNA: TGTGCCAGCAGTCCTGACCAGCGAAGGGCGCAGTATTTT.